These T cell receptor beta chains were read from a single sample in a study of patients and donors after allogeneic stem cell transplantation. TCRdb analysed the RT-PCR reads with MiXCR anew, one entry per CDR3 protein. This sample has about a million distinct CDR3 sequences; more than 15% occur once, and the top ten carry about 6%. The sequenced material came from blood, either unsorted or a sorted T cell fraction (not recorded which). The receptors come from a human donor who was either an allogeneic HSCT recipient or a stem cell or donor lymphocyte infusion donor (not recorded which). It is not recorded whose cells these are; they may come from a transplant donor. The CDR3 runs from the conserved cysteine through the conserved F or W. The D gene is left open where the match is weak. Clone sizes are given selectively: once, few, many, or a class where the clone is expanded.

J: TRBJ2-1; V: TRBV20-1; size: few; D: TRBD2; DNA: TGCAGTGCTAGGACTAGCGGGAGTCCCCGAAACAATGAGCAGTTCTTC; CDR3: CSARTSGSPRNNEQFF
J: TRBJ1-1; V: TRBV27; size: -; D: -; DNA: TGTGCCAGCACCACGACCCCGAACACTGAAGCTTTCTTT; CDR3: CASTTTPNTEAFF
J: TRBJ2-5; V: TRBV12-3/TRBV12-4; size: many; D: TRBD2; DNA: TGTGCCAGCAGCCCAGGACTAGCGGGGGACCAAGAGACCCAGTACTTC; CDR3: CASSPGLAGDQETQYF
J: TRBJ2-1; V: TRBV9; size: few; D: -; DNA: TGTGCCAGCAGCGTGGGTCCAGACAGTACGGCTAGTGAGCAGTTCTTC; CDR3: CASSVGPDSTASEQFF
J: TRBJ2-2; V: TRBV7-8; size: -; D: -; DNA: TGTGCCAGCAGCGAAAGGAGACTAGAGATCACCGGGGAGCTGTTTTTT; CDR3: CASSERRLEITGELFF
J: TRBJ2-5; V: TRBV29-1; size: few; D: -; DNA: TGCAGCGTTTTATGGGTTGAGACCCAGTACTTC; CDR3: CSVLWVETQYF
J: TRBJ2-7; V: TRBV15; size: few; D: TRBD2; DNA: TGTGCCACCAGCAGTGAAAGCGGGAGGGCCCTCGGCGAGCAGTACTTC; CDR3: CATSSESGRALGEQYF
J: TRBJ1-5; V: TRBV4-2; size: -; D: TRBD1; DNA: TGTGCCAGCAGCCAAGACGACAGGGGATGGCAGCCCCAGCATTTT; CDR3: CASSQDDRGWQPQHF
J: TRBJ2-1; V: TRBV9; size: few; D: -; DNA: TGTGCCAGCAGCGTAGGGTCGGGAGACAATGAGCAGTTCTTC; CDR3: CASSVGSGDNEQFF
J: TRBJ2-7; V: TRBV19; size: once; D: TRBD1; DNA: TGTGCCAGTAGTATAAATTCGGTCTCTAAGGGGGCAACCTACGAGCAGTACTTC; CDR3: CASSINSVSKGATYEQYF
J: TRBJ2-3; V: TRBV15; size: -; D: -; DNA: TGTGCCACCAGCAGAGACAGGAGGGCAGCGTTGAGCACAGATACGCAGTATTTT; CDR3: CATSRDRRAALSTDTQYF
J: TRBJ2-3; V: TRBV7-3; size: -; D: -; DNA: TGTGCCAGCAGCTTGGACAGTTCCCCAGATACGCAGTATTTT; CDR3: CASSLDSSPDTQYF
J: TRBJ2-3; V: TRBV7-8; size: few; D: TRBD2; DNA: TGTGCCAGCAGCTCTCCGACTAGCGGGAGGCCAGATACGCAGTATTTT; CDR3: CASSSPTSGRPDTQYF
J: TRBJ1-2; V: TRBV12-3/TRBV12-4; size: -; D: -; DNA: TGTGCCAGCAGTTCCATGGGTGGCTACACCTTC; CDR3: CASSSMGGYTF
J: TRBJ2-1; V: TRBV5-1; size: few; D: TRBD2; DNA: TGCGCCAGCAGCCCATCCGTCTGGCGGGGGGACCACAATGAGCAGTTCTTC; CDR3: CASSPSVWRGDHNEQFF
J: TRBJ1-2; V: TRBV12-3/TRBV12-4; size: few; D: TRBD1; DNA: TGTGCCAGCAGTGGGGACAGGGGACCTGTCTATGGCTACACCTTC; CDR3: CASSGDRGPVYGYTF
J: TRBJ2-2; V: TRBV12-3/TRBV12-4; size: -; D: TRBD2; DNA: TGTGCCAGCAGTCCCAGCCTTGGACTAGATGGTACCGGGGAGCTGTTTTTT; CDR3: CASSPSLGLDGTGELFF
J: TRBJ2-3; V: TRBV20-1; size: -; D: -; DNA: TGCAGTGCTAGCCCCAGCAGAACTAGCACAGATACGCAGTATTTT; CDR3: CSASPSRTSTDTQYF
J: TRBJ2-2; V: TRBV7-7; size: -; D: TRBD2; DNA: TGTGCCAGCAGCCAACGGACTAGCCCCACCGGGGAGCTGTTTTTT; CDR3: CASSQRTSPTGELFF
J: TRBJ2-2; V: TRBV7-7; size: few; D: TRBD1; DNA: TGTGCCAGCAGTCGCGACAGGGACGGGGAGCTGTTTTTT; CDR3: CASSRDRDGELFF
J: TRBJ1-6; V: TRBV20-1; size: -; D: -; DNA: TGCAGTGCTAGAAATCTGGCGGAAGCAAATTCACCCCTCCACTTT; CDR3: CSARNLAEANSPLHF
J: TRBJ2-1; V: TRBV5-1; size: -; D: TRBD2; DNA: TGCGCCAGCAGCCACGGACTAGCGGGAGGTACCTACAATGAGCAGTTCTTC; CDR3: CASSHGLAGGTYNEQFF
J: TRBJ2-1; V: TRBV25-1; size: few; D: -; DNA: TGTGCCAGCAGTGAAAACTTAAACTCCTACAATGAGCAGTTCTTC; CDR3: CASSENLNSYNEQFF
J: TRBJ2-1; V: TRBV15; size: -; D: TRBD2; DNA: TGTGCCACCAGCAACCAGCGGGACTTCAATGAGCAGTTCTTC; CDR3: CATSNQRDFNEQFF
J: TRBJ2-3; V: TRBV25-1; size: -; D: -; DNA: TGTGCCAGCAGCCTCCTTGGAGGAGACCCCACAGATACGCAGTATTTT; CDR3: CASSLLGGDPTDTQYF
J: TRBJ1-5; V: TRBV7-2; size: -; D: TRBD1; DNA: TGTGCCAGCAGCACCTCGGGACAGAGCAATCAGCCCCAGCATTTT; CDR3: CASSTSGQSNQPQHF
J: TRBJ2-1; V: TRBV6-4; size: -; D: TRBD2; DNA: TGTGCCAGCAGTGAGGGGACTAGAGGCCATGAGCAGTTCTTC; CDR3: CASSEGTRGHEQFF
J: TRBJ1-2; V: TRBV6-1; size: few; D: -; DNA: TGTGCCAGCAGGGGGGCCGAAAAAGGCTGGAACTATGGCTACACCTTC; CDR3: CASRGAEKGWNYGYTF
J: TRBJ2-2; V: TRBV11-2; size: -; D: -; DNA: TGTGCCAGCAGCTTAGGAGTTAGGAAGAACACCGGGGAGCTGTTTTTT; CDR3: CASSLGVRKNTGELFF
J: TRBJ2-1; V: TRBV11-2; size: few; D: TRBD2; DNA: TGTGCCAGCAGCTCTACGGGACTAGCGGGAGTTGAGCAGTTCTTC; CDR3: CASSSTGLAGVEQFF
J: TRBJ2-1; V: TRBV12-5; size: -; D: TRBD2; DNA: TGTGCTAGTGGTTTCACTAGCGGGAGGGACTACAATGAGCAGTTCTTC; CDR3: CASGFTSGRDYNEQFF
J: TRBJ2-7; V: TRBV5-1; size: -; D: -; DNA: TGCGCCAGCAGCCCAACCGGGAATATCTACGAGCAGTACTTC; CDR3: CASSPTGNIYEQYF
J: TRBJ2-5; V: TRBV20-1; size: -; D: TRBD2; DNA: TGCAGTGCGCCGGGACTAGCGGGCCAAGAGACCCAGTACTTC; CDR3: CSAPGLAGQETQYF
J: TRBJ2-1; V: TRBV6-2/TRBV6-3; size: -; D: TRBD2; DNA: TGTGCCAGCAGTTGGCGAGCGGGGCGGAACAATGAGCAGTTCTTC; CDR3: CASSWRAGRNNEQFF
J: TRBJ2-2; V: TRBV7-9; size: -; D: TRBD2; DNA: TGTGCCAGCAGCCCCCCGGGGGGGTCGAACACCGGGGAGCTGTTTTTT; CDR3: CASSPPGGSNTGELFF
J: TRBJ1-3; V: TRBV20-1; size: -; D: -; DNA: TGCAGTGCCCTGACAGGAAACACCATATATTTT; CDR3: CSALTGNTIYF
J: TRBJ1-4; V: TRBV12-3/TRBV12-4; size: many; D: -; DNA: TGTGCCAGCAGTTTTCGGGGGGAAAAACTGTTTTTT; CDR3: CASSFRGEKLFF
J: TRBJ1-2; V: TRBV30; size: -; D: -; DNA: TGTGCCTGGAGTTTTCTCCTAGATGGCTACACCTTC; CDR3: CAWSFLLDGYTF
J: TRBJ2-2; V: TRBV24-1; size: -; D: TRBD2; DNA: TGTGCCACCAGTGATACGAGCGGGGGTTACACCGGGGAGCTGTTTTTT; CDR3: CATSDTSGGYTGELFF
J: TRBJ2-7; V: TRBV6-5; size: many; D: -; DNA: TGTGCCAGCAGTTACTCGTTGACCCAGAGCTCCTACGAGCAGTACTTC; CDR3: CASSYSLTQSSYEQYF
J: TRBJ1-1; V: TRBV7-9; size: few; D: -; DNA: TGTGCCAGCAGCTCAAGCCCCATACAAGGGAGCGGGGGGTTT; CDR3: CASSSSPIQGSGGF
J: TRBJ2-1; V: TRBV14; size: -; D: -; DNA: TGTGCCAGCAGCCAAACTTGGCTACTCGAGCAGTTCTTC; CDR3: CASSQTWLLEQFF
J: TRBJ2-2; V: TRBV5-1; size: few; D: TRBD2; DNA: TGCGCCAGCAGCTTGCTAGCGGGAGTTCGCACCGGGGAGCTGTTTTTT; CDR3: CASSLLAGVRTGELFF
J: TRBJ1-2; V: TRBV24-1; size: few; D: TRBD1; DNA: TGTGCCACCAGTGTCGACAGGGGGCCTGGCTACACCTTC; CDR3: CATSVDRGPGYTF
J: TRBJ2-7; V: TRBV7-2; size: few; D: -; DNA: TGTGCCAGCAGCTTAGGGAGCCGGGGGTGGCAGCAGTACTTC; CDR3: CASSLGSRGWQQYF
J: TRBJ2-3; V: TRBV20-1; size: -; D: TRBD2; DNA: TGCAGTGCTAGAGATAACCAGCGGGGGACTTTCACAGATACGCAGTATTTT; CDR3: CSARDNQRGTFTDTQYF
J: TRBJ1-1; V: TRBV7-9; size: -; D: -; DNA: TGTGCCAGCAGACCGACAAACACTGAAGCTTTCTTT; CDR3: CASRPTNTEAFF
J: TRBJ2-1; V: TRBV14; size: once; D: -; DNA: TGTGCCAGCAGCCTCTGGCTCAAGGAACCGAGCTCCTACAATGAGCAGTTCTTC; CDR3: CASSLWLKEPSSYNEQFF
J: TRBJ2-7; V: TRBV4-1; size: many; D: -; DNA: TGCGCCAGCAGCCAAGATGAAGGTTACTACGAGCAGTACTTC; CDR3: CASSQDEGYYEQYF
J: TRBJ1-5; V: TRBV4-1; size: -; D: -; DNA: TGCGCCAGCAGCCTCCCGACAGAGACTTTTAGCAATCAGCCCCAGCATTTT; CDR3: CASSLPTETFSNQPQHF
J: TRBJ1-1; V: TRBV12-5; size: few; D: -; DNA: TGTGCTAGTCGCCATGAACAGGGTCGAGCTTTCTTT; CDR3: CASRHEQGRAFF
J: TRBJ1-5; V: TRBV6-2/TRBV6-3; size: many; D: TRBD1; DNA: TGTGCCAGCAGTTACGCGTACCCCCGGGACAGGGGACAGCCCCAGCATTTT; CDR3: CASSYAYPRDRGQPQHF
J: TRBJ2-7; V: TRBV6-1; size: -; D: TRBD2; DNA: TGTGCCAGCAGCCTGGTGGGGGTAGCGGGGCAAAGCTCCTACGAGCAGTACTTC; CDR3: CASSLVGVAGQSSYEQYF
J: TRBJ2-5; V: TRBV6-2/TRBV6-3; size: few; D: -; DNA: TGTGCCAGCAGTTACTCGGAGGGGTGGAGGGAGACCCAGTACTTC; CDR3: CASSYSEGWRETQYF